These T cell receptor beta chains were read from a single sample in a study of T-cell memory formation after mild COVID-19. TCRdb passed the 5' RACE reads through MiXCR, listing each CDR3 protein once. The data show 140,000 to 150,000 distinct CDR3 sequences, around 25% seen once. Sample: PBMCs or a T cell subset sorted from them (not recorded which). These receptors came from an adult woman who had mild COVID-19 (a few samples of this study predate the infection). Cell type and time point are not known. The CDR3 runs from the conserved cysteine through the conserved F or W. A D gene is named only where the DNA matches it firmly. A row's size may be missing; if present it is once, few, many or a size class.

d_gene	v_gene	abundance	j_gene	CDR3nt	CDR3aa
TRBD1	TRBV29-1	many	TRBJ1-1	TGCAGCGGCCTGGGACAGGGGGTCACTGAAGCTTTCTTT	CSGLGQGVTEAFF
NA	TRBV2	many	TRBJ1-2	TGTGCCAGCCTCTCAGGGGTCAGCATCCCGAACTTC	CASLSGVSIPNF
NA	TRBV29-1	few	TRBJ1-4	TGCAGCGTTGAAGTTTTTACAACTAATGAAAAACTGTTTTTT	CSVEVFTTNEKLFF
NA	TRBV18	few	TRBJ2-5	TGTGCCAGCTCACCACGTTCCGACTACCAAGAGACCCAGTACTTC	CASSPRSDYQETQYF
NA	TRBV20-1	NA	TRBJ1-5	TGCAGTGCAAATCATGCCGGCCGGGCGAGCAATCAGCCCCAGCATTTT	CSANHAGRASNQPQHF
TRBD1	TRBV9	few	TRBJ2-1	TGTGCCAGCAGCGTGGGGACAGGGTTAGGCAATGAGCAGTTCTTC	CASSVGTGLGNEQFF
NA	TRBV27	few	TRBJ2-1	TGTGCCAGCAGTTTTACGTCCTTGAGCTCCTACAATGAGCAGTTCTTC	CASSFTSLSSYNEQFF
NA	TRBV12-3/TRBV12-4	NA	TRBJ1-1	TGTGCCAGCAGTTTCGGGTCCACTGAAGCTTTCTTT	CASSFGSTEAFF
NA	TRBV29-1	NA	TRBJ2-7	TGCAGCGTTGAGGGGCCAGACACATCCTACGAGCAGTACTTC	CSVEGPDTSYEQYF
TRBD1	TRBV13	few	TRBJ1-1	TGTGCCAGCAGCTCCTTTAGACAGGGTGCTTTCTTT	CASSSFRQGAFF
TRBD2	TRBV7-8	NA	TRBJ2-2	TGTGCCAGCAGCTTAGCCCCGGGAGGGGGGGAAACCGGGGAGCTGTTTTTT	CASSLAPGGGETGELFF
NA	TRBV7-9	NA	TRBJ1-6	TGTGCCAGCAGCCAGGAGGTGGGGGATCCTTTCAATTCACCCCTCCACTTT	CASSQEVGDPFNSPLHF
NA	TRBV29-1	NA	TRBJ2-1	TGCAGCGTTGAAGATCGACAGCGGGTTGACTATGAGCAGTTCTTC	CSVEDRQRVDYEQFF
NA	TRBV27	few	TRBJ2-1	TGTGCCAGCAGTTTAGGGACTCGAGGTGGAAATGAGCAGTTCTTC	CASSLGTRGGNEQFF
TRBD2	TRBV4-2	NA	TRBJ2-7	TGTGCCAGCAGCCAAGTCGCGGGGGATGAGCAGTACTTC	CASSQVAGDEQYF
NA	TRBV4-3	NA	TRBJ2-3	TGCGCCAGCAGCCAAGTTTTACTCACAGATACGCAGTATTTT	CASSQVLLTDTQYF
TRBD2	TRBV27	many	TRBJ2-2	TGTGCCAGCAGTTTTTTAGCGGGGGGCCCGGCGAACACCGGGGAGCTGTTTTTT	CASSFLAGGPANTGELFF
NA	TRBV9	NA	TRBJ2-1	TGTGCCAGCAGCGTAGAAAGGGAGCAGTTCTTC	CASSVEREQFF
NA	TRBV12-5	NA	TRBJ2-3	TGTGCTAGTGGTTCATGGGGGGAAACGCAGTATTTT	CASGSWGETQYF
NA	TRBV14	NA	TRBJ1-2	TGTGCCACCAAGATAACAGGGCACTATGGCTACACCTTC	CATKITGHYGYTF
NA	TRBV2	NA	TRBJ2-3	TGTGCCAGCAGTCCCGGCCCGGGACACTCAACAGATACGCAGTATTTT	CASSPGPGHSTDTQYF
NA	TRBV13	few	TRBJ1-4	TGTGCCAGCAGCCTGTTGGACAGTAAAGATGAAAAACTGTTTTTT	CASSLLDSKDEKLFF
TRBD2	TRBV7-9	NA	TRBJ2-1	TGTGCCAGCAGCCCGACTAGCCTCGGTGAGCAGTTCTTC	CASSPTSLGEQFF
NA	TRBV4-3	few	TRBJ1-1	TGCGCCAGCAGCCCCTGGGGTCGGGACACTGAAGCTTTCTTT	CASSPWGRDTEAFF
TRBD1	TRBV25-1	NA	TRBJ1-1	TGTGCCAGCACAGGGGGGAACACTGAAGCTTTCTTT	CASTGGNTEAFF
TRBD1	TRBV28	NA	TRBJ2-5	TGTGCCAGCAGTTCCCGGGACAGAAATCAAGAGACCCAGTACTTC	CASSSRDRNQETQYF
TRBD2	TRBV3-1	NA	TRBJ2-5	TGTGCCAGCAGCCAACCCTGGGGAGGGCAAGAGACCCAGTACTTC	CASSQPWGGQETQYF
NA	TRBV4-1	once	TRBJ1-1	TGCGCCAGCAGCCATAGTTTTTCAGTGAACACTGAAGCTTTCTTT	CASSHSFSVNTEAFF